The present T cell receptor beta chain was sequenced within a study of shared clonotypes between healthy human individuals. Study-wide context: Per donor, CD8 memory used one plate, CD8 naive used two, CD4 memory used three and CD4 naive used three.

Details on this clone: Its target is not known.

Splitting of CD4+ cells produced CD45RA+ naive and CD45RA-negative memory subsets. Germline loops: CDR1 SNHLY, CDR2 FYNNEI. V lost 5 bases, J lost 2 bases, and 3 bases stayed unmatched. The CDR3 sequence is 15 residues long. This table comes from immunoSEQ multiplex PCR, and its TCRdb copy is limited to in-frame clones, with some not included. Among 150,000 to 200,000 clones listed, approximately 61% were seen once. Notes on the study in general: Relative to memory subsets, naive subsets generally showed larger estimated richness. In a handful of donors, around 4.5% of naive CD4 clonotypes appeared in common.

Specimen: memory CD4+ T cells sorted from blood. Subset noted: CD45RA-negative fraction. This clonotype was obtained from a man aged 30-40 years in good health. This chain connects TRBV2 to TRBJ2-3; 11 bases agree with TRBD1. The CDR3: CASSRDRGTTDTQYF. CDR3 nucleotides: TGTGCCAGCAGTCGGGACAGGGGGACCACAGATACGCAGTATTTT.